These 30 T cell receptor beta chains share one sample of origin, sequenced in a study of cytomegalovirus exposure and HLA in healthy donors. PCR was performed using 60 Vbeta and 13 Jbeta primers. Sequencing used immunoSEQ multiplex PCR; TCRdb keeps in-frame clones, though not all of them. Of about 120,000 clones in the sample, around 69% are singletons; the top ten hold roughly 8.6%. The sample was PBMCs. The receptors derive from a woman aged 35 to 49 in good health and CMV-seropositive.

For the CDR3, the DNA is TGTGCCAGTAGTCAACAGGGGGCGGATACTGAAGCTTTCTTT. This codes for CASSQQGADTEAFF. This chain connects TRBV19 to TRBJ1-1; TRBD1 agrees at 9 bases. The CDR3 has 14 residues. The V gene's germline CDR1 is LNHDA and CDR2 SQIVND (reference sequence). The V segment lost 5 bases and the J segment 5 bases; nucleotides outside the gene matches: 6. Complete variable domain (other parts from reference TRBV19 and TRBJ1-1): DGGITQSPKYLFRKEGQNVTLSCEQNLNHDAMYWYRQDPGQGLRLIYYSQIVNDFQKGDIAEGYSVSREKKESFPLTVTSAQKNPTAFYLCASSQQGADTEAFFGQGTRLTVV.

The CDR3 sequence: CASSSGTGSYEQYF. CDR3 in DNA: TGTGCCAGCAGTTCCGGGACAGGGTCCTACGAGCAGTACTTC. The rearrangement links TRBV5-4 to TRBJ2-7; 9 nucleotides line up with TRBD1. Germline loops: CDR1 SGHNT, CDR2 YYREEE (reference sequence). CDR3 length: 14 residues. The junction had 4 bases not matched to a gene; V was cut back by 5 bases and J by 1 base.

This chain uses TRBV6-1 with TRBJ2-7; 7 bases line up with TRBD1. The CDR3 extends over 14 amino acids. J was trimmed by 3 bases and V by 4 bases; bases with no gene match: 6. Germline-derived CDR1 and CDR2 are MNHNS and SASEGT. The CDR3 nucleotides are TGTGCCAGCAGTGTAGGGACAGCGAACTACGAGCAGTACTTC. The encoded protein is CASSVGTANYEQYF.

The chain has TRBV7-2 and TRBJ2-1; 13 nucleotides match TRBD2. Germline trimming cut 5 bases from V and 2 bases from J; bases unmatched to any gene: 3. CDR3 length equals 16 residues. CDR1 SGHTA and CDR2 FQGNSA come from the germline V gene. As DNA, the CDR3 is TGTGCCAGCAGCCCGGGGACTAGCGGGACCTACAATGAGCAGTTCTTC. Protein sequence: CASSPGTSGTYNEQFF.

This clone has ten or more counts. The genes are TRBV10-2 and TRBJ1-1; the D is unclear. The V gene's germline CDR1 is WSHSY and CDR2 SAAADI. The CDR3 contains 13 residues. The V and J ends lost 5 bases and 2 bases respectively, with 9 bases between them. This chain's CDR3 is CASSLHRNTEAFF. DNA of the CDR3: TGCGCCAGCAGTCTTCACAGAAACACTGAAGCTTTCTTT.

This chain uses TRBV6-5 with TRBJ1-3; TRBD1 matches at 7 bases. The trim removed 6 bases at V and 4 bases at J, leaving 9 bases unmatched. The CDR3 has 15 residues. Germline values: CDR1 MNHEY, CDR2 SVGAGI. DNA for the CDR3: TGTGCCAGCAGGAACAACAGGGGATCGGGAAACACCATATATTTT. Its protein product is CASRNNRGSGNTIYF.

The V and J genes are TRBV7-9 and TRBJ2-1; TRBD2 matches 9 bases. CDR1 and CDR2 from the germline V gene are SEHNR and FQNEAQ (reference sequence). The CDR3 has 16 amino acids. V shed 5 bases and J 9 bases; nucleotides not matched to a gene: 14. CDR3 loop: CASSPKWREGRGEQFF. CDR3 in DNA: TGTGCCAGCAGCCCCAAATGGCGGGAGGGCCGGGGTGAGCAGTTCTTC.

The rearrangement uses TRBV7-8 and TRBJ2-3, with 7 positions matching TRBD2. CDR1 and CDR2 from the germline V gene are SGHVS and FQNEAQ. The CDR3 has 16 residues. Trimming took 5 bases from V and 1 from J; bases not matched to a gene: 9. The CDR3 spells CASSRGSGGGTDTQYF. In nucleotides, the CDR3 is TGTGCCAGCAGCCGGGGGTCGGGGGGAGGCACAGATACGCAGTATTTT.

The V call is TRBV7-2, the J call TRBJ1-1; D not certain. In germline, CDR1 is SGHTA, CDR2 FQGNSA. The CDR3 sequence is 14 residues long. Trimming took 1 base from V and 4 from J, leaving 10 bases between them. The CDR3 coding sequence is TGTGCCAGCAGCTTAGATTGGAGGGCCACTGAAGCTTTCTTT. As protein: CASSLDWRATEAFF.

The rearrangement uses TRBV5-4 and TRBJ2-5; 8 bases are shared with TRBD2. With V trimmed by 2 bases and J by 1 base, 1 base remained unmatched. The CDR3 is 14 residues long. Per germline, CDR1 SGHNT and CDR2 YYREEE (reference sequence). This CDR3 is CASSLTSGQETQYF. The CDR3 DNA reads as TGTGCCAGCAGCTTAACTAGCGGCCAAGAGACCCAGTACTTC.

The chain combines TRBV28 with TRBJ2-7; possible D gene TRBD2, 5 bases. Germline V CDR1 and CDR2: MDHEN, SYDVKM. Between the trimmed V and J ends, which lost 4 bases and 2 bases, there was a span of 12 bases. This CDR3 contains 14 residues. The CDR3 region has the DNA TGTGCCAGCAGTTGGCTCGGAGGCACCTACGAGCAGTACTTC. As protein: CASSWLGGTYEQYF. The complete variable domain, with remaining parts taken from reference TRBV28 and TRBJ2-7, reads DVKVTQSSRYLVKRTGEKVFLECVQDMDHENMFWYRQDPGLGLRLIYFSYDVKMKEKGDIPEGYSVSREKKERFSLILESASTNQTSMYLCASSWLGGTYEQYFGPGTRLTVT.

This sequence joins TRBV19 and TRBJ2-7; weak D call: TRBD2 (5 bases). The CDR3 covers 17 residues. Germline V gives CDR1 LNHDA, CDR2 SQIVND (reference sequence). With 4 bases removed from V and 0 bases from J, the gap between germline ends came to 19 bases. In DNA, the CDR3 is TGTGCCAGTAGTAGTTTTGCCGGGGTCCCCCTCTCCTACGAGCAGTACTTC. Its protein product is CASSSFAGVPLSYEQYF.

CDR3 DNA sequence: TGTGCCATTCAAGGGGTTTTGGACTATGGCTACACCTTC. Its protein product is CAIQGVLDYGYTF. V is TRBV10-3 and J is TRBJ1-2; D might be TRBD1 (5 bases). Trimming left V 9 bases short and J 3 bases short, with 14 bases between. Germline V gene sequence: CDR1 ENHRY, CDR2 SYGVKD. The CDR3 spans 13 residues.

This chain joins TRBV18 and TRBJ1-6; 8 bases map to TRBD1. The CDR3 is made up of 16 amino acids. CDR1 and CDR2 (germline): KGHSH, LQKENI. V gave up 4 bases and J gave up 7 bases; unmatched junction bases: 9. CDR3 region: CASSRQGAFVNSPLHF. The CDR3 DNA reads as TGTGCCAGCTCACGGCAGGGGGCCTTTGTGAATTCACCCCTCCACTTT.

This chain joins TRBV19 and TRBJ1-2; D is perhaps TRBD1 (6 bases). Germline lookup yields CDR1 LNHDA and CDR2 SQIVND (reference sequence). The CDR3 totals 17 residues. V was trimmed by 0 bases and J by 2 bases, leaving 16 bases between them. CDR3 sequence reads: CASSIDPSGGRNYGYTF. In nucleotides, the CDR3 is TGTGCCAGTAGTATAGATCCGTCGGGGGGCCGGAACTATGGCTACACCTTC.

In regard to this clone: One junction end does not reproduce the germline sequence, and a read error may be involved. V is TRBV29-1 and J is TRBJ1-2; 7 bases line up with TRBD1. The length of the CDR3 is 15 residues. CDR1 and CDR2 (germline): SQVTM, ANQGSEA. This CDR3 reads CSVEDRGDSEYGYPF. The CDR3 DNA reads TGCAGCGTTGAAGATCGCGGGGACAGTGAATATGGCTACCCCTTC.

This clone occurred once. The rearrangement uses TRBV29-1 and TRBJ2-5, with 11 bases lining up with TRBD1. CDR1 is SQVTM and CDR2 is ANQGSEA in the germline V gene. This CDR3 region has 17 residues. Trimming cost V 4 bases and J 5 bases; bases outside gene matches: 15. CDR3 in DNA: TGCAGCGTTGGAGTCGGGAAGGGACAGGGGGTTCAGGAGACCCAGTACTTC. Amino acid sequence: CSVGVGKGQGVQETQYF.

V usage is TRBV6-6 and J usage is TRBJ2-7; no definite D call. The V and J ends lost 4 bases and 4 bases respectively, with 17 bases between them. Germline V gene sequence: CDR1 MNHNY, CDR2 SVGAGI (reference sequence). CDR3 length: 15 amino acids. CDR3 bases: TGTGCCAGCAGTTCACCGGCAGGAAAAGAATACGAGCAGTACTTC. Protein sequence: CASSSPAGKEYEQYF.

The chain carries TRBV7-8 and TRBJ1-1, with TRBD1 matching 11 bases. The V segment lost 5 bases and the J segment 4 bases; nucleotides outside the gene matches: 15. The CDR3 length is 18 residues. The germline CDR1 and CDR2 sequences are SGHVS and FQNEAQ. As DNA, the CDR3 is TGTGCCAGCAGCCCTCACCTAGGACAGGGGGCCTCGGGCACTGAAGCTTTCTTT. It is translated as CASSPHLGQGASGTEAFF. The complete variable domain, with remaining parts taken from reference TRBV7-8 and TRBJ1-1, reads GAGVSQSPRYKVAKRGQDVALRCDPISGHVSLFWYQQALGQGPEFLTYFQNEAQLDKSGLPSDRFFAERPEGSVSTLKIQRTQQEDSAVYLCASSPHLGQGASGTEAFFGQGTRLTVV.

V usage is TRBV5-1 and J usage is TRBJ2-7, with 14 bases matching TRBD2. The germline V gene has CDR1 SGHRS and CDR2 YFSETQ. The V segment lost 4 bases and the J segment 7 bases; nucleotides outside the gene matches: 10. This CDR3 is built from 16 residues. The CDR3 reads CASSLEGLAGEREQYF. The CDR3 coding sequence is TGCGCCAGCAGCCTGGAGGGACTAGCGGGAGAGAGGGAGCAGTACTTC. Filled out from reference TRBV5-1 and TRBJ2-7, the complete variable domain reads KAGVTQTPRYLIKTRGQQVTLSCSPISGHRSVSWYQQTPGQGLQFLFEYFSETQRNKGNFPGRFSGRQFSNSRSEMNVSTLELGDSALYLCASSLEGLAGEREQYFGPGTRLTVT.

As concerns this clone: In the same sample, other DNA sequences code for this CDR3. The chain recombines TRBV5-1 with TRBJ1-1, with D unclear. CDR3 length equals 14 residues. The germline V gene encodes CDR1 SGHRS and CDR2 YFSETQ. Trimming shortened V by 0 bases and J by 1 base, and 7 bases separated the two germline ends. The CDR3: CASSLGGENTEAFF. The CDR3 bases are TGCGCCAGCAGCTTGGGCGGGGAGAACACTGAAGCTTTCTTT.

This clone was found a few times. V is TRBV7-9 and J is TRBJ1-1; no firm D call. Trimming took off 11 bases at V and 5 bases at J, with 18 bases between the two ends. The CDR3 consists of 13 residues. Germline CDR1 SEHNR, CDR2 FQNEAQ (reference sequence). The CDR3 DNA reads as TGTGCCGGCTATTCATTGAGGGATACTGAAGCTTTCTTT. It is translated as CAGYSLRDTEAFF.

The chain is built from TRBV13 and TRBJ1-4, with TRBD1 identical over 10 bases. This CDR3 has 15 amino acids. V shed 1 base and J 8 bases; nucleotides not matched to a gene: 4. Germline V gives CDR1 PRHDT, CDR2 FYEKMQ (reference sequence). CDR3 sequence reads: CASSLEGQGSEKLFF. The CDR3 nucleotides are TGTGCCAGCAGCTTAGAGGGACAGGGGTCGGAAAAACTGTTTTTT.

A word on this clone: The junction departs from the called germline gene at one end, perhaps through a read error. The J gene is TRBJ1-1, the V gene TRBV7-9; 8 bases fit TRBD1. Germline loops: CDR1 SEHNR, CDR2 FQNEAQ (reference sequence). CDR3 length: 12 amino acids. The CDR3 DNA reads TGTTCCAGCAGCTTAGAGACAGGGGCCGCTTTCTTT. This gives the protein CSSSLETGAAFF.

V is TRBV5-4 and J is TRBJ2-1; 9 bases line up with TRBD1. The germline gives CDR1 SGHNT, CDR2 YYREEE (reference sequence). The junction had 7 bases not matched to a gene; V was cut back by 3 bases and J by 6 bases. The CDR3 sequence is 15 residues long. CDR3 DNA: TGTGCCAGCAGCTATACAGGGGGCGAGGGCAATGAGCAGTTCTTC. It is translated as CASSYTGGEGNEQFF.

CDR3 loop: CASSPGTGWYF. The CDR3 DNA is TGTGCCAGCAGTCCAGGGACAGGGTGGTACTTC. The rearrangement joins TRBV27 to TRBJ2-4; 9 nucleotides line up with TRBD1. This CDR3 is built from 11 residues. The V segment lost 5 bases and the J segment 15 bases; nucleotides outside the gene matches: 5. CDR1 is MNHEY and CDR2 is SMNVEV in the germline V gene (reference sequence).

This rearrangement joins TRBV4-1 to TRBJ1-1, with a tentative D call TRBD1 (5 bases). Germline V CDR1 and CDR2: MGHRA, YSYEKL. Trimming took 0 bases from V and 12 from J, leaving 11 bases between them. This CDR3 contains 12 residues. The CDR3 sequence is CASSQDGRGSFF. The CDR3 region has the DNA TGCGCCAGCAGCCAAGATGGGAGGGGTTCTTTCTTT.

CDR3 nucleotide sequence: TGTGCCGTTAACGACAGGGGGACAGAAAAACTGTTTTTT. Protein sequence: CAVNDRGTEKLFF. This chain links TRBV2 with TRBJ1-4, with 9 nucleotides matching TRBD1. Germline lookup yields CDR1 SNHLY and CDR2 FYNNEI. The CDR3 is made up of 13 amino acids. Losses at the gene ends were 11 bases for V and 8 bases for J; bases not matched to a gene: 9.

The J gene is TRBJ1-1, the V gene TRBV6-5; no reliable D call. CDR3 length: 15 residues. The germline V gene encodes CDR1 MNHEY and CDR2 SVGAGI. Trimming shortened V by 6 bases and J by 0 bases, and 14 bases separated the two germline ends. The CDR3 DNA sequence: TGTGCCAGCAGCCGTCTGTCGGGTTTGAACACTGAAGCTTTCTTT. This gives the protein CASSRLSGLNTEAFF.

The V call is TRBV4-1, the J call TRBJ1-1; 8 nucleotides agree with TRBD1. CDR1 is MGHRA and CDR2 is YSYEKL in the germline V gene. The CDR3 is 16 residues long. V shed 3 bases and J 4 bases; nucleotides not matched to a gene: 10. The CDR3 sequence is CASSQEPGGISTEAFF. CDR3 in DNA: TGCGCCAGCAGCCAGGAACCAGGGGGCATAAGCACTGAAGCTTTCTTT.